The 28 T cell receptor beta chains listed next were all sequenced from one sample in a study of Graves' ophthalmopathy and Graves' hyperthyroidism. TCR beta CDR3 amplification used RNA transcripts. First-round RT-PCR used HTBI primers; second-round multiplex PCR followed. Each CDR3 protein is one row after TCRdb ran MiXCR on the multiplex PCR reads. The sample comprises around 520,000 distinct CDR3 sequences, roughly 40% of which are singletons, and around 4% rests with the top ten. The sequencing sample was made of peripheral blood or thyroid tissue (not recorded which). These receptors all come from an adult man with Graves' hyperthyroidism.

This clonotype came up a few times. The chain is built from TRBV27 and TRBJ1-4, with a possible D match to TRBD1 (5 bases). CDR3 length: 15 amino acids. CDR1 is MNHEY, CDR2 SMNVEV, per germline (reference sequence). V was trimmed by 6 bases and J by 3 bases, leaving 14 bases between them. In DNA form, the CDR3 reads TGTGCCAGCAGCCCCCGGGACGCCCCTAATGAAAAACTGTTTTTT. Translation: CASSPRDAPNEKLFF.

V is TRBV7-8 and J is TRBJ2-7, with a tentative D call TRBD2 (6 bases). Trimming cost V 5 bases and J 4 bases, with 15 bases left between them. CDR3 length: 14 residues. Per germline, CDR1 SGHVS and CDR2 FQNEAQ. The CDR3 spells CASSQGPGRYEQYF. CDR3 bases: TGTGCCAGCAGCCAAGGTCCAGGGAGGTACGAGCAGTACTTC.

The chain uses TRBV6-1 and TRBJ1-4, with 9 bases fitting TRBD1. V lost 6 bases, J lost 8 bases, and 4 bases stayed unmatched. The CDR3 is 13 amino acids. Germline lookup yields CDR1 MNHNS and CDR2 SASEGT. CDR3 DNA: TGTGCCAGCAGGGACAGGGGTAGGGAAAAACTGTTTTTT. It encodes CASRDRGREKLFF.

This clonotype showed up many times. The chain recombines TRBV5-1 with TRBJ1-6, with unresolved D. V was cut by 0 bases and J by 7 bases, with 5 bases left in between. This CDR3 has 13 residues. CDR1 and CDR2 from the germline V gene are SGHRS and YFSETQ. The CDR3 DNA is TGCGCCAGCAGCTTGGATGACAATTCACCCCTCCACTTT. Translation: CASSLDDNSPLHF.

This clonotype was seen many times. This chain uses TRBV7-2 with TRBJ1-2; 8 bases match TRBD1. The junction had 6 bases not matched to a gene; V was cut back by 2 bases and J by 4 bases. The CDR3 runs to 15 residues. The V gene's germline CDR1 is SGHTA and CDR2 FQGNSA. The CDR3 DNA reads TGTGCCAGCAGCTTAAGCAGGGGGCGCTCCTATGGCTACACCTTC. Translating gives CASSLSRGRSYGYTF.

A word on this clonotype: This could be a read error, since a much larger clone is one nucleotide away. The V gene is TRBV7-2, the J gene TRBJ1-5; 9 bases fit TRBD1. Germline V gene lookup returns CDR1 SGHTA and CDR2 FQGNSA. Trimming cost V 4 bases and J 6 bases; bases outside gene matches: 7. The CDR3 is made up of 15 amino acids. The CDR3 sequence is CASSSDRGFSQPQHF. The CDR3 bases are TGTGCCAGCAGCTCGGACAGGGGATTCAGTCAGCCCCAGCATTTT.

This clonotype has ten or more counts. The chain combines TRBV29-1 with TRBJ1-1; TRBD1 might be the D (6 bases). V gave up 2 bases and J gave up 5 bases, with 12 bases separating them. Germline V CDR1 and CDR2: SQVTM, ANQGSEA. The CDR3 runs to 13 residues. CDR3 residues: CSVEPGGKTEAFF. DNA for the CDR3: TGCAGCGTTGAACCGGGGGGCAAGACTGAAGCTTTCTTT.

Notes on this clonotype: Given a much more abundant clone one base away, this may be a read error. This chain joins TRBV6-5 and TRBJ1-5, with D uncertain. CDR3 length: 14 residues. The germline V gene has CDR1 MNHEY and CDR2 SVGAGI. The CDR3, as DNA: TGTGCCGGCAGTTACGTAGGGTACGGGCAGCCCCAGCATTTT. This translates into CAGSYVGYGQPQHF.

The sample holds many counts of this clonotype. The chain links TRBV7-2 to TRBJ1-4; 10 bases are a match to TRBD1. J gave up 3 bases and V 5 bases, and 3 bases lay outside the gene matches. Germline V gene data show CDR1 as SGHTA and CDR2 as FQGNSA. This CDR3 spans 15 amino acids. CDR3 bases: TGTGCCAGCAGCAGAGACAGGGGGCCTAATGAAAAACTGTTTTTT. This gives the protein CASSRDRGPNEKLFF.

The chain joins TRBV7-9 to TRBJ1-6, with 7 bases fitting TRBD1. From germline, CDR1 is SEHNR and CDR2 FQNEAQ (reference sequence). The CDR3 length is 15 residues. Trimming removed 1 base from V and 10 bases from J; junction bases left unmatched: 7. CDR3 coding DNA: TGTGCCAGCAGCTTAGAGCTAGGGGGCGAATCACCCCTCCACTTT. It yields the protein CASSLELGGESPLHF.

The CDR3 DNA sequence: TGTGCCAGCAGTGGGACAGCCGGAAACACCATATATTTT. Translation gives CASSGTAGNTIYF. The chain has TRBV2 and TRBJ1-3; perhaps TRBD1 as D (6 bases). Deletions cut 4 bases from V and 4 bases from J, with 8 bases between. Germline CDR1 and CDR2: SNHLY and FYNNEI. This CDR3 is built from 13 residues.

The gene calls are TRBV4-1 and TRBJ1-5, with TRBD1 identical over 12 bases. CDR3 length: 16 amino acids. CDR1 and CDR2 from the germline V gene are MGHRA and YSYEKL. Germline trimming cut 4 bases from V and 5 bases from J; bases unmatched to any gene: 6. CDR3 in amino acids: CASSRRDRGPDQPQHF. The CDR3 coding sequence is TGCGCCAGCAGCCGGAGGGACAGGGGGCCAGATCAGCCCCAGCATTTT.

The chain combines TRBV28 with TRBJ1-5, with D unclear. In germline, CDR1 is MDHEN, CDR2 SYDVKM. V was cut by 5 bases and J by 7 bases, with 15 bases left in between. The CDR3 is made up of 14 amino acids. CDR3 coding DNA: TGTGCCAGCAGTGCGGGCCAACCTATGCAGCCCCAGCATTTT. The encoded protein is CASSAGQPMQPQHF.

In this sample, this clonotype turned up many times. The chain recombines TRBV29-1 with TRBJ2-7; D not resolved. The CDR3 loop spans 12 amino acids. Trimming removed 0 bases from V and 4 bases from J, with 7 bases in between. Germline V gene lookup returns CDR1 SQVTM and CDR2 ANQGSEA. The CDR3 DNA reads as TGCAGCGTTGAAGATGACCGATACGAGCAGTACTTC. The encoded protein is CSVEDDRYEQYF.

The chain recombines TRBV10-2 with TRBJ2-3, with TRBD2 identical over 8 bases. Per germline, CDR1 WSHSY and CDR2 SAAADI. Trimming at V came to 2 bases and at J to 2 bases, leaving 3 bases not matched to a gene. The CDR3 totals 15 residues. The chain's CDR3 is CASSEAGGNTDTQYF. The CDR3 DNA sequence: TGCGCCAGCAGTGAGGCGGGGGGAAACACAGATACGCAGTATTTT.

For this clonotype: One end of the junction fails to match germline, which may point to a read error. The CDR3 reads CASSDSGTGIEQPQHF. CDR3 in DNA: TGTGCCAGCAGTGACTCCGGGACAGGGATTGAGCAGCCCCAGCATTTT. The chain links TRBV10-3 to TRBJ1-5; TRBD1 aligns across 9 bases. The germline V gene has CDR1 ENHRY and CDR2 SYGVKD. This CDR3 comprises 16 residues.

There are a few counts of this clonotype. The CDR3 protein is CSAFNPLAARSTDTQYF. The CDR3 nucleotides read TGCAGTGCTTTTAACCCCCTAGCGGCCAGAAGCACAGATACGCAGTATTTT. The rearrangement uses TRBV20-1 and TRBJ2-3; 7 bases line up with TRBD2. Germline V CDR1 and CDR2: DFQATT, SNEGSKA (reference sequence). V dropped 5 bases and J dropped 0; count of bases not matched to a gene: 14. The CDR3 sequence is 17 residues long.

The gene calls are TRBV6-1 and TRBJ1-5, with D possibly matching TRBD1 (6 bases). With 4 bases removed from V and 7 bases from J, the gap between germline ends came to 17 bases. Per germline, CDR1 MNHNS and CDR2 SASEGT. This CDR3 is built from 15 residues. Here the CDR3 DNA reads TGTGCCAGCAGTGCCCCGGGGGGGGCTTTACAGCCCCAGCATTTT. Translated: CASSAPGGALQPQHF.

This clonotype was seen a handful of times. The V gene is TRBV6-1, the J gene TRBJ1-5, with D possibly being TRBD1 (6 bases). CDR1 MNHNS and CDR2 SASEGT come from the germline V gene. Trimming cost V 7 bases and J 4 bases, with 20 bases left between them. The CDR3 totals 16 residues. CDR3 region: CASTAEQGFSNQPQHF. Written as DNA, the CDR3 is TGTGCCAGCACCGCCGAGCAGGGGTTTAGTAATCAGCCCCAGCATTTT.

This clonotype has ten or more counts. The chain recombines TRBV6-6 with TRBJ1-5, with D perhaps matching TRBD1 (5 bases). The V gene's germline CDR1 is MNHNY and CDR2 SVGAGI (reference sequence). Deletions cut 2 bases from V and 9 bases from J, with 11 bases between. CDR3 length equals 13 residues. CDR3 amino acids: CASSYASGWPQHF. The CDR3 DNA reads TGTGCCAGCAGTTACGCGTCAGGGTGGCCCCAGCATTTT.

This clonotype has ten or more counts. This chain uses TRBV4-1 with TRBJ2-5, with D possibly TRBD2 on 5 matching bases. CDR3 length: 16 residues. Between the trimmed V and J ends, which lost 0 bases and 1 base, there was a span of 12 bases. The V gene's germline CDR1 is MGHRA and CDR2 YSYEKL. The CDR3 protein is CASSQEGRRTQETQYF. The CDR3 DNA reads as TGCGCCAGCAGCCAAGAAGGAAGGAGGACCCAAGAGACCCAGTACTTC.

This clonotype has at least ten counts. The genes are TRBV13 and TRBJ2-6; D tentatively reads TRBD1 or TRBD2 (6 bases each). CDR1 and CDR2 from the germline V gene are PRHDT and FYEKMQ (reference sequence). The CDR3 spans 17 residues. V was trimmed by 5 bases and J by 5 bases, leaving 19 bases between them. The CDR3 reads CASSRLWGAMRANVLTF. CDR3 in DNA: TGTGCCAGCAGCCGACTCTGGGGGGCTATGAGGGCCAACGTCCTGACTTTC.

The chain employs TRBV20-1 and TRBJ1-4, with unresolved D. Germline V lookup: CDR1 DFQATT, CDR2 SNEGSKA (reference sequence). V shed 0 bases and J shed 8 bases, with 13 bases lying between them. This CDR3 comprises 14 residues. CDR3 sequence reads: CSARDRGVGEKLFF. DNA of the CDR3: TGCAGTGCTAGAGATCGCGGTGTAGGGGAAAAACTGTTTTTT.

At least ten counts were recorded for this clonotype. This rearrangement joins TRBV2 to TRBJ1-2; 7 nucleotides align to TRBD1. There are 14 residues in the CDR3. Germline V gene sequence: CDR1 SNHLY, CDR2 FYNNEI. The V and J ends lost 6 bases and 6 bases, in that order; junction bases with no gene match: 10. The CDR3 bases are TGTGCCAGCAGCGCTTACGGGACAGCTCATGGCTACACCTTC. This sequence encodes CASSAYGTAHGYTF. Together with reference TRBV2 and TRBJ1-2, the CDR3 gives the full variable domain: EPEVTQTPSHQVTQMGQEVILRCVPISNHLYFYWYRQILGQKVEFLVSFYNNEISEKSEIFDDQFSVERPDGSNFTLKIRSTKLEDSAMYFCASSAYGTAHGYTFGSGTRLTVV.

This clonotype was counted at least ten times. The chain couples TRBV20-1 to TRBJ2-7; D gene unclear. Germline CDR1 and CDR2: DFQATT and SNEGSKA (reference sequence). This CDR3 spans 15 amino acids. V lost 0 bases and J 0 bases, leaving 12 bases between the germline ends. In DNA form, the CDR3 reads TGCAGTGCTAGAGATCCGGCGTTAAGCTCCTACGAGCAGTACTTC. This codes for CSARDPALSSYEQYF.

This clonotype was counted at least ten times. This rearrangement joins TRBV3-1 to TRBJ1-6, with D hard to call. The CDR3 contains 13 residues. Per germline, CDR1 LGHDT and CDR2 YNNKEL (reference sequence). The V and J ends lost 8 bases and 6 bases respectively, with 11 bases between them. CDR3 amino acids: CASVAGRNSPLHF. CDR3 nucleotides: TGTGCCAGCGTGGCCGGGCGTAATTCACCCCTCCACTTT.

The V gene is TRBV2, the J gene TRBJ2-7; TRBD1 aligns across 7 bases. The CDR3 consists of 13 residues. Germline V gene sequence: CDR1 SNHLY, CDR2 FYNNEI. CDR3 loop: CATTDRRPYEQYF. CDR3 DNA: TGTGCAACAACGGACAGGCGACCCTACGAGCAGTACTTC.

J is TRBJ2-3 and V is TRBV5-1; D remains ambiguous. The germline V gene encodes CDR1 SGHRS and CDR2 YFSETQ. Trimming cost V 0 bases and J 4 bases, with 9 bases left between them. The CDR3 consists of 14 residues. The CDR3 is CASSLGSFSDTQYF. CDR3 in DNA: TGCGCCAGCAGCTTGGGGTCTTTTTCAGATACGCAGTATTTT.